Listed here is a single T cell receptor beta chain. Germline assignment: CDR1 SGDLS and CDR2 YYNGEE. The CDR3 has 13 residues. V lost 4 bases and J 3 bases, leaving 11 bases between the germline ends. The sample belongs to a study of blood T cell repertoires in COVID-19. For the study at large: Sources were T cells, B-cell-depleted T cells, or PBMCs; the material itself was cDNA or gDNA.

This table comes from immunoSEQ multiplex PCR, and its TCRdb copy is limited to in-frame clones, with some not included. The table includes approximately 140,000 clones, approximately 90% detected once. The V and J genes are TRBV9 and TRBJ2-7, with D possibly matching TRBD1 (8 bases). The TCR originated in a woman in her twenties or thirties with acute COVID-19. Input material: PBMCs or T cells enriched from blood (not recorded which). The CDR3 DNA reads as TGTGCCAGCAGCAACAGGGGGGGCTACGAGCAGTACTTC. Its translation: CASSNRGGYEQYF.